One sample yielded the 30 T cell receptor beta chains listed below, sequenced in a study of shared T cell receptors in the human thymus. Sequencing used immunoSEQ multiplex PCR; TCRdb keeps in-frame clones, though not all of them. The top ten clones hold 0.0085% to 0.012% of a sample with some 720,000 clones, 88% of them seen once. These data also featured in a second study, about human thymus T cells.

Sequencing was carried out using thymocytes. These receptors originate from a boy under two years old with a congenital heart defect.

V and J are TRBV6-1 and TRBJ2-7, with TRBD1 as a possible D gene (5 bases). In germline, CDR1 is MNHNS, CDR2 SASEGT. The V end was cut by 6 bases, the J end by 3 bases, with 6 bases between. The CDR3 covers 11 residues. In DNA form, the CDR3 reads TGTGCCAGCAGGCAGGGCTACGAGCAGTACTTC. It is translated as CASRQGYEQYF.

For the CDR3, the DNA is TGTGCCAGCAGCTTAGCCCTAGCGGGAGTATCGAATGAGCAGTTCTTC. Translated: CASSLALAGVSNEQFF. This chain uses TRBV7-9 with TRBJ2-1, with TRBD2 matching over 10 bases. Germline V gives CDR1 SEHNR, CDR2 FQNEAQ (reference sequence). V was clipped by 0 bases and J by 7 bases; unmatched bases: 6. The length of the CDR3 is 16 residues.

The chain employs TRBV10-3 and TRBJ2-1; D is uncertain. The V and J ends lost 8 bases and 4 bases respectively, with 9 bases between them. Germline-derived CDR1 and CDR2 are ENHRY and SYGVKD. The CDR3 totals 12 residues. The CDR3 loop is CAIESAYNEQFF. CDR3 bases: TGTGCCATCGAGAGTGCGTACAATGAGCAGTTCTTC.

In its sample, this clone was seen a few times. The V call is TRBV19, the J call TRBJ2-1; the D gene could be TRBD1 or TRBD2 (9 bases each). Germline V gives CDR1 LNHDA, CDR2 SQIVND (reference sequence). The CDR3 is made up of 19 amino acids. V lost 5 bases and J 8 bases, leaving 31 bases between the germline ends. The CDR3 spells CASSARTGAYLAGHDEQFF. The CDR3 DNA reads TGTGCCAGTAGTGCGCGGACAGGGGCATATCTAGCGGGACACGATGAGCAGTTCTTC.

CDR3: CASGLVRLAGNHNEQFF. The CDR3 DNA sequence: TGTGCTAGTGGTTTGGTACGGCTAGCGGGAAACCACAATGAGCAGTTCTTC. V usage is TRBV12-5 and J usage is TRBJ2-1, with 9 bases fitting TRBD2. This CDR3 is built from 17 residues. Unmatched junction bases numbered 8, after V lost 0 bases and J lost 5 bases. The germline V gene has CDR1 LGHNT and CDR2 FRNRAP.

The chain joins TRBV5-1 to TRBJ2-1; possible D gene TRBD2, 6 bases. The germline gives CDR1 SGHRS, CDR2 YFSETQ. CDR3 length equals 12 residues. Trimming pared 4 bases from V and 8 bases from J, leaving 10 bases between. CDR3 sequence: CASSVREDEQFF. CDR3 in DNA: TGCGCCAGCAGCGTGAGGGAGGATGAGCAGTTCTTC.

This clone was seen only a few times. For the CDR3, the DNA is TGCGCCAGCAGCCAAGAGGGGGGGAATCAGCCCCAGCATTTT. It is translated as CASSQEGGNQPQHF. J is TRBJ1-5 and V is TRBV4-1; D possibly corresponds to TRBD1 (5 bases). Looked up from germline, CDR1 is MGHRA and CDR2 is YSYEKL. The CDR3 runs to 14 residues. V was cut by 0 bases and J by 4 bases, with 7 bases left in between.

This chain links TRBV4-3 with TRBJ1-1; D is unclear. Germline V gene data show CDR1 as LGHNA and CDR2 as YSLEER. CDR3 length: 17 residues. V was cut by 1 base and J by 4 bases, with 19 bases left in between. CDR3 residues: CASSQVGGLRGGTEAFF. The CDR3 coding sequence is TGCGCCAGCAGCCAAGTGGGTGGGCTACGGGGAGGCACTGAAGCTTTCTTT.

The CDR3 DNA reads as TGCGCCAGCAGCCTACAGGGGTTTAATAACACTGAAGCTTTCTTT. Translating it yields CASSLQGFNNTEAFF. The rearrangement links TRBV4-1 to TRBJ1-1; 7 nucleotides agree with TRBD1. The CDR3 runs 15 residues. With V trimmed by 4 bases and J by 2 bases, 7 bases remained unmatched. Germline CDR1 is MGHRA and CDR2 is YSYEKL.

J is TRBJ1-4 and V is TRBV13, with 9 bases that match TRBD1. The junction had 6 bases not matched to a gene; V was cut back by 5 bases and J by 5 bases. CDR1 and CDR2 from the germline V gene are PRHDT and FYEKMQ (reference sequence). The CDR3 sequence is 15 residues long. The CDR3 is CASSPGTGRNEKLFF. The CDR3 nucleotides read TGTGCCAGCAGCCCGGGGACAGGGAGAAATGAAAAACTGTTTTTT.

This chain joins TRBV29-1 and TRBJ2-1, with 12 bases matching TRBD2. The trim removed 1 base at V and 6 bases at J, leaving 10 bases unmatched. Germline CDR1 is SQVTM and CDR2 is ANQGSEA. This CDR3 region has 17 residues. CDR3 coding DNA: TGCAGCGTTGAAGGACCGTTGACTAGCGGGAGAGCCAATGAGCAGTTCTTC. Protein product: CSVEGPLTSGRANEQFF.

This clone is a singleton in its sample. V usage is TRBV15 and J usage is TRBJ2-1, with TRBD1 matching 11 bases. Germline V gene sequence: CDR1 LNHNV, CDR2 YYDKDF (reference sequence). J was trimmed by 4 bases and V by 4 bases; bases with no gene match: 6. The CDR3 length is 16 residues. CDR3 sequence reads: CATSTAGTGGYNEQFF. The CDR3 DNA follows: TGTGCCACCAGCACCGCCGGGACAGGGGGGTACAATGAGCAGTTCTTC.

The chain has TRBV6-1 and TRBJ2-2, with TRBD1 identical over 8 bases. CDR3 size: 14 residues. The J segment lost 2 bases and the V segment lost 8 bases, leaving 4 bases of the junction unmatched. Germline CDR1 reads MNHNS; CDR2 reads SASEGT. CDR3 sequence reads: CASQGQVNTGELFF. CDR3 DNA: TGTGCCAGCCAGGGACAGGTAAACACCGGGGAGCTGTTTTTT.

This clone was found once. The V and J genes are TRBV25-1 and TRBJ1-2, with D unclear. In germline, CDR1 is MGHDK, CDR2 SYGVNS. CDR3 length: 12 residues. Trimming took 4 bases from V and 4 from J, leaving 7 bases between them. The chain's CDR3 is CASSGYSYGYTF. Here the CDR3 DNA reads TGTGCCAGCAGTGGTTACAGCTATGGCTACACCTTC.

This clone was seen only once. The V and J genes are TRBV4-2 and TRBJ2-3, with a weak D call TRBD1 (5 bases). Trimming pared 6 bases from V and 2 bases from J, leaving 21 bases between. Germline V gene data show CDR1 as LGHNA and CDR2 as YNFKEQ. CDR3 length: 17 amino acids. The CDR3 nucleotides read TGTGCCAGCAGACGTGCCCGACAGCGCCCTACCACAGATACGCAGTATTTT. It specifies CASRRARQRPTTDTQYF.

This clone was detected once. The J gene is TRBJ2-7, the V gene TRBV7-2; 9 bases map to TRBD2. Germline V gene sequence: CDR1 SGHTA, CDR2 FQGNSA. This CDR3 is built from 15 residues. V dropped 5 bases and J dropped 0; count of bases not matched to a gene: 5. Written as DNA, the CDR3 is TGTGCCAGCAGCGGGGGACTAGCCACCTCCTACGAGCAGTACTTC. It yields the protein CASSGGLATSYEQYF.

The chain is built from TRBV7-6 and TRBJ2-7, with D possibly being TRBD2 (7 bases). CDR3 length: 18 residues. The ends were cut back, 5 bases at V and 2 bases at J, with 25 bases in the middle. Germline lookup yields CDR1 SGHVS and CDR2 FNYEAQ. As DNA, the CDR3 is TGTGCCAGCAGCCCAAACCCGTGTCGGGGGGCTCACCCCTACGAGCAGTACTTC. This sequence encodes CASSPNPCRGAHPYEQYF.

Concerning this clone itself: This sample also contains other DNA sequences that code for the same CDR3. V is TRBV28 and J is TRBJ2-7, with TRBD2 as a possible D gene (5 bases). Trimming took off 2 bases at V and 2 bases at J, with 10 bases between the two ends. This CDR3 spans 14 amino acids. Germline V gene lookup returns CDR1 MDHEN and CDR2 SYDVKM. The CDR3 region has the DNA TGTGCCAGCAGTTTACGTAGAGGGCCCTACGAGCAGTACTTC. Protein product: CASSLRRGPYEQYF.

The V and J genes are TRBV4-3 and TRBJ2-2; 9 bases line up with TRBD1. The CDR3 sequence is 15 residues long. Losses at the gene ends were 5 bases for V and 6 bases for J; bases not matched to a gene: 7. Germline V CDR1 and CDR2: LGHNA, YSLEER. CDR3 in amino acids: CASSSTGTGSGELFF. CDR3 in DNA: TGCGCCAGCAGCTCTACCGGGACAGGGTCCGGGGAGCTGTTTTTT.

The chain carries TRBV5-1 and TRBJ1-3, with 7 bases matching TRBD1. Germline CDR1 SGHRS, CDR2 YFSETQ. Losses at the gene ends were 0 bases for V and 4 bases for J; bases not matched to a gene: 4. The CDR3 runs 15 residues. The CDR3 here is CASSLGEDRGNTIYF. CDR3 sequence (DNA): TGCGCCAGCAGCTTGGGGGAGGACAGGGGAAACACCATATATTTT.

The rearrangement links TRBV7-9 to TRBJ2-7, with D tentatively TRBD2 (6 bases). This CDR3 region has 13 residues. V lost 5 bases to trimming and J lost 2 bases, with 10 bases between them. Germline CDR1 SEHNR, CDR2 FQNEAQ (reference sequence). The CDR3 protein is CASSGRRAYEQYF. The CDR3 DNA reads TGTGCCAGCAGCGGCCGGAGGGCCTACGAGCAGTACTTC.

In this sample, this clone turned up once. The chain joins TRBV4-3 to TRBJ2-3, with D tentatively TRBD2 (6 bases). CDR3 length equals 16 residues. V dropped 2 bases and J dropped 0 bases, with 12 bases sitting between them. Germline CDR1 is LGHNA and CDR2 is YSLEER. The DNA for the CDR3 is TGCGCCAGCAGCCAACAGAGGGCGGGAAGCACAGATACGCAGTATTTT. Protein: CASSQQRAGSTDTQYF.

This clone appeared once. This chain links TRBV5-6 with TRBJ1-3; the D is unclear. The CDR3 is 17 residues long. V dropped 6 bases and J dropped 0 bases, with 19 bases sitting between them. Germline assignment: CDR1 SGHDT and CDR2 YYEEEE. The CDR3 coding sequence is TGTGCCAGCACCTCTTGGGCCCTTTCCCTCTCTGGAAACACCATATATTTT. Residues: CASTSWALSLSGNTIYF.

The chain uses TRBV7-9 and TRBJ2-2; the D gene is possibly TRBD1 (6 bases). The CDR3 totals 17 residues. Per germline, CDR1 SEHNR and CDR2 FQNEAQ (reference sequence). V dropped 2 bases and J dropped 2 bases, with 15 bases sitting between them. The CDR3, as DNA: TGTGCCAGCAGCTTACGATACCGGGGACAAAACACCGGGGAGCTGTTTTTT. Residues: CASSLRYRGQNTGELFF.

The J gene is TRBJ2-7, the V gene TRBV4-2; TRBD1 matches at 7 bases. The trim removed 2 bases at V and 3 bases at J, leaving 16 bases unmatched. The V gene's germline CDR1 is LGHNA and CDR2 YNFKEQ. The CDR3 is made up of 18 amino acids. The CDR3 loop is CASSQTTGASMGFYEQYF. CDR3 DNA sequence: TGTGCCAGCAGCCAAACTACAGGGGCCTCTATGGGGTTCTACGAGCAGTACTTC.

The CDR3 DNA reads TGCGCCAGCAGCCAAGATACTTTGGGGCGGATCAGCTCCTACGAGCAGTACTTC. This gives the protein CASSQDTLGRISSYEQYF. The chain joins TRBV4-1 to TRBJ2-5; D perhaps matches TRBD1 (5 bases). The J call may be faulty, since TRBJ2-7 better matches the DNA end. Per the germline V gene, CDR1 is MGHRA and CDR2 is YSYEKL. CDR3 size: 18 residues.

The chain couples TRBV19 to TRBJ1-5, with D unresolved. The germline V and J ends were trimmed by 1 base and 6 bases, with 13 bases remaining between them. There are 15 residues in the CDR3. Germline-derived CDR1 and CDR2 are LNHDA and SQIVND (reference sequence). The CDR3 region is CASSIVRSAFQPQHF. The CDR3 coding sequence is TGTGCCAGTAGTATAGTTCGCTCCGCGTTTCAGCCCCAGCATTTT.

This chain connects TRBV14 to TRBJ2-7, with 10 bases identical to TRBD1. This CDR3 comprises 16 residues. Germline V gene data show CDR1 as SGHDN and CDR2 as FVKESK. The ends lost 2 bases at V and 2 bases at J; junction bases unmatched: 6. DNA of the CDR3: TGTGCCAGCAGCCAAATTCGGACAGGGGGGCCCTACGAGCAGTACTTC. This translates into CASSQIRTGGPYEQYF.

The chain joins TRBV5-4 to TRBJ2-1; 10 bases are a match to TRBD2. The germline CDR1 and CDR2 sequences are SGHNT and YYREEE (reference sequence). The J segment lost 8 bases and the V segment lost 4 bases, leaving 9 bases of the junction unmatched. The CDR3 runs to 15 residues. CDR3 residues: CASSPAQREGDEQFF. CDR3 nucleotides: TGTGCCAGCAGCCCCGCCCAGCGGGAGGGAGATGAGCAGTTCTTC.

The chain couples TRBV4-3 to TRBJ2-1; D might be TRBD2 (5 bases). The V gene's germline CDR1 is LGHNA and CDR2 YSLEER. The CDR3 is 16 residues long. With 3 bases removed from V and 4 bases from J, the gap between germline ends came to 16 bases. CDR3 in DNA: TGCGCCAGCAGCCATTTCCCGGACTGCCTATACAATGAGCAGTTCTTC. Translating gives CASSHFPDCLYNEQFF.